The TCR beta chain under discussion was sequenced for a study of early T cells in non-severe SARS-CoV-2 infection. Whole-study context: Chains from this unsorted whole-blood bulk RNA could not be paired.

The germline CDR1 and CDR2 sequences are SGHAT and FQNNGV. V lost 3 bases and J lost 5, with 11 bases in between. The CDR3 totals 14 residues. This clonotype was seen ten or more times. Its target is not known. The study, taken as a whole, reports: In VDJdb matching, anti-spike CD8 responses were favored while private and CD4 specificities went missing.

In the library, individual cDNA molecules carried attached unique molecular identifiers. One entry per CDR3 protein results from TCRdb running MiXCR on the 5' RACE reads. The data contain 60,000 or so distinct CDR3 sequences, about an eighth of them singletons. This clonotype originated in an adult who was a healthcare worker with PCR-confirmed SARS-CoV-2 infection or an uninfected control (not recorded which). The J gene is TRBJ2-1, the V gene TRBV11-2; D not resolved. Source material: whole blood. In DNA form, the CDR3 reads TGTGCCAGCAGCTTTTGGGAACCCAACAATGAGCAGTTCTTC. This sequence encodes CASSFWEPNNEQFF. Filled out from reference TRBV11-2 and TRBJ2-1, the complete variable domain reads EAGVAQSPRYKIIEKRQSVAFWCNPISGHATLYWYQQILGQGPKLLIQFQNNGVVDDSQLPKDRFSAERLKGVDSTLKIQPAKLEDSAVYLCASSFWEPNNEQFFGPGTRLTVL.